The 4 T cell receptor beta chains in this list originate from one sample, sequenced in a study of metastatic and nonmetastatic thyroid tumors. TCRdb reprocessed the PCR reads using MiXCR. The data show about 16,000 clones, 9.5% to 15% seen once. Each patient came to thyroid surgery without any prior treatment (of any kind). The sample comprised tumor tissue. The origin of the receptors is a female donor with papillary thyroid cancer or a benign thyroid nodule (not recorded which). Some clones in this sample may be carry-over from other donors' samples.

This clone was picked up many times. This chain uses TRBV6-5 with TRBJ1-5; 11 positions match TRBD1. The germline gives CDR1 MNHEY, CDR2 SVGAGI. This CDR3 region has 15 residues. The J segment lost 5 bases and the V segment lost 4 bases, leaving 4 bases of the junction unmatched. The CDR3 DNA reads TGTGCCAGCAGTTGGGACAGGGGGTCTGATCAGCCCCAGCATTTT. As protein: CASSWDRGSDQPQHF.

This clone turned up a few times. V gene TRBV27 combines with J gene TRBJ2-7; 11 nucleotides align to TRBD2. CDR1 is MNHEY and CDR2 is SMNVEV in the germline V gene (reference sequence). CDR3 length: 15 amino acids. Trimming at V came to 3 bases and at J to 3 bases, leaving 4 bases not matched to a gene. The CDR3 spells CASSLDGTSGYEQYF. The CDR3 DNA follows: TGTGCCAGCAGTTTGGACGGGACTAGCGGCTACGAGCAGTACTTC.

Many counts were recorded for this clone. The chain employs TRBV15 and TRBJ1-4; the D gene is possibly TRBD1 (5 bases). Germline V gives CDR1 LNHNV, CDR2 YYDKDF (reference sequence). The V end lost 8 bases, the J end lost 7 bases, and 11 bases lay between the germline ends. CDR3 size: 12 residues. CDR3 DNA sequence: TGTGCCACCCGGGGCGCCGGTGAAAAACTGTTTTTT. The encoded protein is CATRGAGEKLFF.

This clone occurred many times. The J gene is TRBJ2-1, the V gene TRBV2; tentative D call: TRBD1 (6 bases). This CDR3 contains 14 residues. Trimming removed 7 bases from V and 3 bases from J, with 13 bases in between. Germline V gives CDR1 SNHLY, CDR2 FYNNEI. DNA of the CDR3: TGTGCCAGCATCTCTAACAGGGACTACAATGAGCAGTTCTTC. This sequence encodes CASISNRDYNEQFF.